The entry that follows covers one TCR beta chain sequence. The table came from immunoSEQ multiplex PCR; TCRdb's copy has only in-frame clones and leaves some out. The data hold around 230,000 clones, with roughly 94% observed a single time. This CDR3 is 15 amino acids long. CDR1 and CDR2 (germline): KGHSH, LQKENI. V lost 6 bases, J lost 1 base, and 15 bases lay in between. This sample is drawn from a study of control samples from healthy donors and cancer patients. The V call is TRBV18, the J call TRBJ1-1, with no clear D. The sample comprised blood. This receptor was identified in a man in his fifties in good health. The CDR3 loop reads CASSPGRQPNTEAFF. DNA for the CDR3: TGTGCCAGCTCCCCGGGAAGGCAGCCGAACACTGAAGCTTTCTTT.